This T cell receptor (beta chain) was sequenced during a study of T cell clones after liver transplantation (dated by TCRdb to the late 2010s). With respect to the entire study: The samples were obtained from ITN030ST, a randomized trial that attempted immunosuppression withdrawal within 2 years after liver transplantation. Three of the eight recipients were HCV-positive; the others were transplanted for non-autoimmune, non-viral indications. Of the 8 liver transplant recipients making up the studied cohort, 3 were classified as tolerant and 5 as non-tolerant. Tolerance was defined as complete immunosuppression withdrawal for at least one year with no rise in liver enzymes beyond twice the upper limit of normal. Until randomization at 12-24 months post-transplant, subjects were given standard immunosuppression, with no induction therapy. Third party-reactive TCRbeta sequences were also identified from pre-transplant MLRs to serve as an antigen-independent comparator for donor-reactive sequences. Donor-reactive T cell clones were identified by TCRbeta sequencing following a pre-transplant mixed lymphocyte reaction and were subsequently tracked in post-transplant blood. Blood samples were collected pre-transplant, pre-randomization before withdrawal, and post-randomization after either full withdrawal or failed withdrawal.

Reading from cysteine to phenylalanine, the CDR3 counts 16 amino acids. Only the CDR3 part of the read is kept: 48 bases, read in frame from the first base. V drops 8 bases and J drops 1 base, leaving 18 bases in between. Reading the germline V gene (reference sequence) gives CDR1 LNHDA and CDR2 SQIVND. Thawed unstimulated PBMCs were stained for CD3, CD4 and CD8 and FACS-sorted into CD3+CD4+ and CD3+CD8+ populations. All 8 studied subjects were randomized to withdrawal of immunosuppression. The Qiagen DNeasy Blood and Tissue Kit was used to isolate genomic DNA. Points the paper makes about the study in general: After accounting for repertoire turnover, donor-reactive detection was significantly reduced in 7 of 8 subjects for CD4 and 8 of 8 for CD8. In 5 of 8 subjects, circulating donor-reactive CD4 TCRbeta sequences decreased significantly after transplant, regardless of tolerance or HCV status. Low numbers of available donor cells limited the measurable donor-reactive repertoire in a couple of subjects. The decline in donor-reactive sequences exceeded the decline in third party-reactive sequences, suggesting partial antigen-specific deletion that was unrelated to withdrawal success. Conclusions were preliminary, limited by small, heterogeneous patient numbers and non-standardized post-transplant time points. Without allograft tissue specimens, donor-reactive T cells may have migrated into the graft rather than being deleted.

High-throughput TCRbeta CDR3 sequencing of frozen genomic DNA was performed by immunoSEQ, including PCR amplification, mapping, bias correction and internal controls. The authors' analysis ran thus. Productive rearrangements were retained, and unique TCRbeta sequences were defined by the CDR3 nucleotide sequence together with the V and J gene. For classification of a sequence as donor-reactive, at least 5-fold expansion in CFSE-low cells relative to unstimulated pre-transplant cells and a frequency of at least 0.01% were required. Minimum frequency thresholds were set for each subject on the basis of the unstimulated sample with the lowest template count, so that a detection power of at least 90% was ensured. Jensen-Shannon divergence between the top 1000 TCRbeta sequences post- versus pre-transplant served as the measure of repertoire turnover. Changes in detection of donor-reactive sequences were assessed with two-sided Fisher's exact tests. Sourced from immuneACCESS, this table was stored by TCRdb with only in-frame sequences that have V and J called. A share of the clones is absent; for the studies checked, an unresolved V gene accounts for under half, and the remainder has no known explanation. Clone size and the V and J calls come from that table; the DNA yielded D and trimming. A total of 93,000 or so clones appear in this sample, about 88% of them only once. Together, the top ten hold about 2.6% of the sample.

A word on this clone: Its antigen has not been determined. Base qualities are not recorded, but no much larger clone differs from it by a single base.

The sample was CD4+ T cells from blood, taken around 4 years after liver transplant. The sequence is built from TRBV19 and TRBJ1-3; perhaps TRBD1 is the D gene, with 6 bases matching. This receptor was identified in a human patient who received a liver transplant. After a transplant, some T cells may be of graft donor origin. The DNA is TGTGCCAGTTCCTTCTCCAGGGGTGAATCTGGAAACACCATATATTTT. Its translation is CASSFSRGESGNTIYF.